This T cell receptor (beta chain) emerged from a study of T cell responses to AZD1222 COVID-19 vaccine. On the study more broadly: Pooled together were second doses at about 4 or about 12 weeks.

This clone has only a few counts. Its antigen is currently unknown. Study-level points and caveats: The span of vaccine-associated CD4 TCRs extended across spike, with dominance at 160-218 and 743-854.

TCRdb keeps only in-frame clones here, not all; method: immunoSEQ multiplex PCR. The table records about 55,000 clones, over 80% of them present only once. This CDR3 spans 16 amino acids. V lost 6 bases and J lost 3; bases outside the gene matches: 10. Germline V gene data show CDR1 as SGHVS and CDR2 as FNYEAQ. V is TRBV7-6 and J is TRBJ2-1; 8 bases align to TRBD2. The sample consisted of peripheral blood, taken on day 0 of AZD1222 vaccination. The sequence was collected from an adult in good health. This CDR3 is CASRQMAGGFYNEQFF. As DNA, the CDR3 is TGTGCCAGCAGGCAGATGGCGGGAGGCTTCTACAATGAGCAGTTCTTC. The full variable domain, in which reference TRBV7-6 and TRBJ2-1 provide the parts outside the CDR3, is GAGVSQSPRYKVTKRGQDVALRCDPISGHVSLYWYRQALGQGPEFLTYFNYEAQQDKSGLPNDRFSAERPEGSISTLTIQRTEQRDSAMYRCASRQMAGGFYNEQFFGPGTRLTVL.